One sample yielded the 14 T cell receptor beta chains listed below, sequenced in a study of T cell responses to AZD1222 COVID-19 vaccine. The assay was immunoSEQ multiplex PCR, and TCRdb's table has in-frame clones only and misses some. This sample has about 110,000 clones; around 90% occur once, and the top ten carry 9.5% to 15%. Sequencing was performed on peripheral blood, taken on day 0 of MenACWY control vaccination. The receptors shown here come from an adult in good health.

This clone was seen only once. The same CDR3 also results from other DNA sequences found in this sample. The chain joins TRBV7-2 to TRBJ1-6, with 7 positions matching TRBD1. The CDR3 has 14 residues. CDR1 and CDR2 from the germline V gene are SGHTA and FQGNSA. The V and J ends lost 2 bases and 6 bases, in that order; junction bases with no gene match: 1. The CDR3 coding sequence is TGTGCCAGCAGCTTATCAGGGGGTAATTCACCCCTCCACTTT. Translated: CASSLSGGNSPLHF.

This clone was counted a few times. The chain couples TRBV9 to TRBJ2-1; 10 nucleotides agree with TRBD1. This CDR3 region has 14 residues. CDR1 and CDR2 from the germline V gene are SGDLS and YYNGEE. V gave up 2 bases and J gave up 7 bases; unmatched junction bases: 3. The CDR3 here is CASSVGTGVNEQFF. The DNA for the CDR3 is TGTGCCAGCAGCGTCGGGACAGGGGTAAATGAGCAGTTCTTC.

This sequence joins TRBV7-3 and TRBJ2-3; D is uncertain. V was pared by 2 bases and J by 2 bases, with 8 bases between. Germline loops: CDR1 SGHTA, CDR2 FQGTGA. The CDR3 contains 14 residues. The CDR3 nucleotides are TGTGCCAGCAGCTTAGGTCCAGACACAGATACGCAGTATTTT. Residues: CASSLGPDTDTQYF. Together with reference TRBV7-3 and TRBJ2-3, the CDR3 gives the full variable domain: GAGVSQTPSNKVTEKGKYVELRCDPISGHTALYWYRQSLGQGPEFLIYFQGTGAADDSGLPNDRFFAVRPEGSVSTLKIQRTERGDSAVYLCASSLGPDTDTQYFGPGTRLTVL.

CDR3 residues: CASVRTGSSYEQYF. CDR3 nucleotide sequence: TGTGCCAGCGTGCGGACAGGGAGCTCCTACGAGCAGTACTTC. The chain has TRBV28 and TRBJ2-7; 8 bases match TRBD1. V dropped 8 bases and J dropped 0; count of bases not matched to a gene: 6. CDR1 and CDR2 (germline): MDHEN, SYDVKM. The CDR3 is 14 amino acids.

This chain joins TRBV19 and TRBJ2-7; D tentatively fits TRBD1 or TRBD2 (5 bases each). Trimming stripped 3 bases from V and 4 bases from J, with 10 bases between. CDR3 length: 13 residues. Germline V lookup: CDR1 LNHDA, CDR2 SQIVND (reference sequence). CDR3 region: CASSIDWGYEQYF. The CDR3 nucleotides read TGTGCCAGTAGTATTGATTGGGGGTACGAGCAGTACTTC.

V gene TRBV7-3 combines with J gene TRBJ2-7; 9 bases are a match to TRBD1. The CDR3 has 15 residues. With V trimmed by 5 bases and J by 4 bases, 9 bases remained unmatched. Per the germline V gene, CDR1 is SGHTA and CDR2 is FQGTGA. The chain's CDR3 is CASSPSGTGIYEQYF. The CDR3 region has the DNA TGTGCCAGCAGCCCATCCGGGACAGGGATTTACGAGCAGTACTTC.

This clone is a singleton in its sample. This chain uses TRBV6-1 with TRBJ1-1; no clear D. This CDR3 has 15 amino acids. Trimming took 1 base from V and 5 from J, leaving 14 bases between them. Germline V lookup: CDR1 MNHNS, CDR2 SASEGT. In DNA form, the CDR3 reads TGTGCCAGCAGTGAAGAAGAGGCAGGAGGGACTGAAGCTTTCTTT. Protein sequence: CASSEEEAGGTEAFF.

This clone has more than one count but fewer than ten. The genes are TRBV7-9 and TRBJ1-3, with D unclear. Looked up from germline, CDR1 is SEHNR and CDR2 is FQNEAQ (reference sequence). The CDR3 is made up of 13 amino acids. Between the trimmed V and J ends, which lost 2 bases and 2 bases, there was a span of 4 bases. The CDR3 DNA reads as TGTGCCAGCAGCTTAATGGCTGGAAACACCATATATTTT. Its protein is CASSLMAGNTIYF.

CDR3: CASSRPSTVFQETQYF. In nucleotides, the CDR3 is TGTGCCAGCAGCCGCCCCTCGACAGTTTTTCAAGAGACCCAGTACTTC. The chain links TRBV6-6 to TRBJ2-5; the D gene is possibly TRBD1 (5 bases). Trimming took off 6 bases at V and 2 bases at J, with 19 bases between the two ends. This CDR3 region has 16 residues. Germline V CDR1 and CDR2: MNHNY, SVGAGI (reference sequence).

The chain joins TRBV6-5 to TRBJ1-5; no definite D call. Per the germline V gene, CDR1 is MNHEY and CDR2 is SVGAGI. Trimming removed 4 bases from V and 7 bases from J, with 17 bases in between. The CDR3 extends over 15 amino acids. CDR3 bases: TGTGCCAGCAGTTCGACCAGACCAACAAACCAGCCCCAGCATTTT. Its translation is CASSSTRPTNQPQHF.

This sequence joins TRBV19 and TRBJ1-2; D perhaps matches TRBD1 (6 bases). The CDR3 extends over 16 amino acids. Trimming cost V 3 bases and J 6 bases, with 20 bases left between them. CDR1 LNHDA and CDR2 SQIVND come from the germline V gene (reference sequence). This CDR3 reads CASSMVFRGYQDGYTF. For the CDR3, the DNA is TGTGCCAGTAGTATGGTCTTCAGGGGATATCAGGATGGCTACACCTTC. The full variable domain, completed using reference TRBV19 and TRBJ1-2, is DGGITQSPKYLFRKEGQNVTLSCEQNLNHDAMYWYRQDPGQGLRLIYYSQIVNDFQKGDIAEGYSVSREKKESFPLTVTSAQKNPTAFYLCASSMVFRGYQDGYTFGSGTRLTVV.

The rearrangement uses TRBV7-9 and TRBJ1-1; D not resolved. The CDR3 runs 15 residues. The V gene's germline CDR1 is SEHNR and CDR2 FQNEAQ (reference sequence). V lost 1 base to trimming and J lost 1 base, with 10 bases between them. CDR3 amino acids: CASSLDWGSNTEAFF. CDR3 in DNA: TGTGCCAGCAGCTTAGACTGGGGATCGAACACTGAAGCTTTCTTT.

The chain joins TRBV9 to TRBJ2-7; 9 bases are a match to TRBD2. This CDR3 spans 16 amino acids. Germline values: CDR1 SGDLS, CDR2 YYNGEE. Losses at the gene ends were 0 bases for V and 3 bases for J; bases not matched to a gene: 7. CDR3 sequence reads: CASSVAQAGGFYEQYF. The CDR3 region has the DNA TGTGCCAGCAGCGTAGCTCAAGCGGGAGGTTTCTACGAGCAGTACTTC.

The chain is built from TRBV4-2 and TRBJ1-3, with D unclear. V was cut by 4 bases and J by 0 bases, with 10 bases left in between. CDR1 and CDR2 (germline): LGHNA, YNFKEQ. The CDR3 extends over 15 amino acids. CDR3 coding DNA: TGTGCCAGCAGCCCTGGACGCCACTCTGGAAACACCATATATTTT. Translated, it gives CASSPGRHSGNTIYF.